One T cell receptor (beta chain) is described in this entry. The CDR3 length is 19 residues. Germline assignment: CDR1 MGHRA and CDR2 YSYEKL. V was clipped by 0 bases and J by 8 bases; unmatched bases: 19. The assay was immunoSEQ multiplex PCR, and TCRdb's table has in-frame clones only and misses some. In the table there are fewer than 110,000 clones, roughly nine tenths of which are singletons. The sample originates from a study of T cell responses to AZD1222 COVID-19 vaccine. This receptor was obtained from an adult in good health. The chain has TRBV4-1 and TRBJ1-2; TRBD1 matches 9 bases. Sequenced here: peripheral blood, sampled on day 0 of AZD1222 vaccination. This CDR3 is CASSQDLGYRTGGSSGYTF. The CDR3 coding sequence is TGCGCCAGCAGCCAAGACCTCGGGTACCGCACAGGGGGCTCAAGCGGCTACACCTTC.